This TCR beta chain was retrieved from a study of control samples from healthy donors and cancer patients. CDR3 length: 13 amino acids. Deletions cut 3 bases from V and 2 bases from J, with 8 bases between. Produced via immunoSEQ multiplex PCR; TCRdb's table is partial and in-frame only. The sample has 150,000 or so clones; 85% to 95% are singletons. This clone appeared a single time. The receptor comes from a man between 60 and 75 years old with colorectal cancer. Sequencing input: PBMCs. The genes are TRBV12-3 or TRBV12-4 and TRBJ2-7; D unresolved. The CDR3 sequence is CASSLAATYEQYF. CDR3 coding DNA: TGTGCCAGCAGTTTGGCAGCCACCTACGAGCAGTACTTC.